Listed here are 25 T cell receptor beta chains from one sample, sequenced in a study of CD8+ T cells in alopecia areata. As the sequencing template, cDNA was produced by extracting RNA and reverse transcribing it. Method: immunoSEQ multiplex PCR; TCRdb's copy keeps in-frame clones and lacks some. The data show roughly 59,000 clones, with around half seen just once and about 18% held by the top ten. Sequenced here: CD8+ T cells sorted from blood, sampled at week 0. The origin of the receptors is a human donor with alopecia areata.

This clone was counted between two and nine times. The gene calls are TRBV30 and TRBJ1-5, with D uncertain. CDR1 and CDR2 from the germline V gene are GTSNPN and SVGIG (reference sequence). The CDR3 has 15 amino acids. The V gene lost 2 bases and the J gene lost 0 bases, with 11 bases spanning the gap. CDR3 bases: TGTGCCTGGAGTATCGGTACACATAGCAATCAGCCCCAGCATTTT. Protein product: CAWSIGTHSNQPQHF.

This clone was seen just once. The chain joins TRBV29-1 to TRBJ2-7, with D possibly being TRBD1 (5 bases). Germline V lookup: CDR1 SQVTM, CDR2 ANQGSEA. The CDR3 is 12 residues long. V lost 4 bases to trimming and J lost 6 bases, with 13 bases between them. The CDR3, as DNA: TGCAGCGTTGTAGGCAGGGCCTTCGAGCAGTACTTC. This codes for CSVVGRAFEQYF.

CDR3 DNA: TGCGCCAGCAGCTCGGTTAGCGGGAGTCTAGAGACCCAGTACTTC. This gives the protein CASSSVSGSLETQYF. This chain uses TRBV5-1 with TRBJ2-5, with TRBD2 matching over 9 bases. Germline V gene data show CDR1 as SGHRS and CDR2 as YFSETQ. This CDR3 has 15 residues. The trim removed 3 bases at V and 4 bases at J, leaving 7 bases unmatched.

The chain combines TRBV9 with TRBJ1-1; D uncertain. V lost 4 bases to trimming and J lost 6 bases, with 7 bases between them. Germline V lookup: CDR1 SGDLS, CDR2 YYNGEE. CDR3 size: 11 residues. CDR3 nucleotide sequence: TGTGCCAGCAGCTTGGGTTCTGAAGCTTTCTTT. Its protein product is CASSLGSEAFF.

This clone has ten or more counts. V and J are TRBV30 and TRBJ2-2; 8 bases fit TRBD2. Trimming cost V 5 bases and J 5 bases; bases outside gene matches: 7. CDR3 length equals 14 residues. The germline CDR1 and CDR2 sequences are GTSNPN and SVGIG (reference sequence). The CDR3 protein is CAWETSAGTGELFF. The CDR3 DNA reads as TGTGCCTGGGAGACTAGCGCAGGAACCGGGGAGCTGTTTTTT.

The chain joins TRBV7-6 to TRBJ1-5; D gene uncertain. Germline V lookup: CDR1 SGHVS, CDR2 FNYEAQ. V lost 5 bases, J lost 2 bases, and 10 bases lay in between. The CDR3 loop spans 14 amino acids. CDR3 in DNA: TGTGCCAGCAGCAGTGAGAGAGGCAATCAGCCCCAGCATTTT. Amino acid sequence: CASSSERGNQPQHF. Variable domain in full (rest from reference TRBV7-6 and TRBJ1-5): GAGVSQSPRYKVTKRGQDVALRCDPISGHVSLYWYRQALGQGPEFLTYFNYEAQQDKSGLPNDRFSAERPEGSISTLTIQRTEQRDSAMYRCASSSERGNQPQHFGDGTRLSIL.

The gene calls are TRBV5-4 and TRBJ2-7, with no clear D. CDR1 is SGHNT, CDR2 YYREEE, per germline (reference sequence). The CDR3 consists of 12 residues. Trimming took 3 bases from V and 3 from J, leaving 7 bases between them. The CDR3 loop reads CASSSDLYEQYF. CDR3 bases: TGTGCCAGCAGCTCGGATCTCTACGAGCAGTACTTC. Full variable domain (rest looked up from reference TRBV5-4 and TRBJ2-7): ETGVTQSPTHLIKTRGQQVTLRCSSQSGHNTVSWYQQALGQGPQFIFQYYREEENGRGNFPPRFSGLQFPNYSSELNVNALELDDSALYLCASSSDLYEQYFGPGTRLTVT.

CDR3 in DNA: TGTGCCAGCAGTCTAGCTCTACCTCTTTACAATGAGCAGTTCTTC. It translates to CASSLALPLYNEQFF. The chain carries TRBV27 and TRBJ2-1; D possibly corresponds to TRBD2 (5 bases). The germline V gene encodes CDR1 MNHEY and CDR2 SMNVEV (reference sequence). Trimming shortened V by 5 bases and J by 4 bases, and 15 bases separated the two germline ends. The CDR3 is 15 amino acids.

The chain carries TRBV29-1 and TRBJ2-1; D not resolved. The CDR3 consists of 12 residues. The germline gives CDR1 SQVTM, CDR2 ANQGSEA. V was cut by 2 bases and J by 9 bases, with 11 bases left in between. The CDR3 nucleotides read TGCAGCGTTGAAAAGGGTTTAGGTGAGCAGTTCTTC. Translating gives CSVEKGLGEQFF.

The sample holds a few counts of this clone. V is TRBV7-9 and J is TRBJ2-7; 7 bases agree with TRBD2. Germline trimming cut 0 bases from V and 5 bases from J; bases unmatched to any gene: 7. Germline CDR1 reads SEHNR; CDR2 reads FQNEAQ (reference sequence). The CDR3 is 15 residues long. The DNA for the CDR3 is TGTGCCAGCAGCTTAGCGGGGCTAGCGGTCGACGAGCAGTACTTC. This sequence encodes CASSLAGLAVDEQYF.

The V call is TRBV30, the J call TRBJ2-6; the D gene is possibly TRBD2 (5 bases). The CDR3 is 16 amino acids. CDR1 GTSNPN and CDR2 SVGIG come from the germline V gene (reference sequence). The germline V and J ends were trimmed by 0 bases and 1 base, with 10 bases remaining between them. The CDR3 DNA is TGTGCCTGGAGTGTACCTCCGGGGTCTGGGGCCAACGTCCTGACTTTC. Its translation: CAWSVPPGSGANVLTF.

The genes are TRBV19 and TRBJ1-2, with D tentatively TRBD1 (5 bases). The germline V and J ends were trimmed by 9 bases and 8 bases, with 16 bases remaining between them. Germline assignment: CDR1 LNHDA and CDR2 SQIVND (reference sequence). The CDR3 covers 12 residues. CDR3 coding DNA: TGTGCCAGCAGGGATTCTTATGAAGGCTACACCTTC. It translates to CASRDSYEGYTF.

V gene TRBV15 combines with J gene TRBJ2-3; perhaps D is TRBD1 or TRBD2 (5 bases each). Trimming cost V 0 bases and J 1 base, with 11 bases left between them. CDR1 and CDR2 from the germline V gene are LNHNV and YYDKDF (reference sequence). The CDR3 contains 16 residues. CDR3 sequence reads: CATSRDEGRRTDTQYF. CDR3 in DNA: TGTGCCACCAGCAGAGATGAGGGACGTCGCACAGATACGCAGTATTTT.

This clone was counted between two and nine times. The chain has TRBV29-1 and TRBJ2-7, with TRBD2 as a possible D gene (7 bases). The CDR3 spans 13 residues. Germline V gene data show CDR1 as SQVTM and CDR2 as ANQGSEA. V was clipped by 6 bases and J by 3 bases, with 15 bases between them. The DNA of the CDR3 is TGCAGCGTGGAGGGGGGGTCAGGCTACGAGCAGTACTTC. This codes for CSVEGGSGYEQYF.

This clone has more than one count but fewer than ten. This chain connects TRBV10-3 to TRBJ1-1, with 8 nucleotides matching TRBD1. The CDR3 length is 14 residues. Germline V gene sequence: CDR1 ENHRY, CDR2 SYGVKD. The V gene end was trimmed by 8 bases and the J gene end by 5 bases; junction bases not matched to a gene: 10. CDR3 DNA sequence: TGTGCCATCTGGGGACAGGTGTCTTGGACTGAAGCTTTCTTT. Encoded protein: CAIWGQVSWTEAFF.

A remark on this clone: Other nucleotide sequences from this sample produce the same CDR3. This chain links TRBV28 with TRBJ2-4; D uncertain. CDR1 MDHEN and CDR2 SYDVKM come from the germline V gene. CDR3 length equals 15 residues. V lost 0 bases, J lost 0 bases, and 6 bases lay in between. The CDR3 loop is CASSLWVEAKNIQYF. DNA for the CDR3: TGTGCCAGCAGTTTATGGGTAGAAGCCAAAAACATTCAGTACTTC.

V usage is TRBV27 and J usage is TRBJ2-5; 8 bases line up with TRBD1. There are 13 residues in the CDR3. V lost 5 bases, J lost 10 bases, and 9 bases stayed unmatched. Germline values: CDR1 MNHEY, CDR2 SMNVEV (reference sequence). The CDR3 loop is CASSLGQGLGQYF. CDR3 coding DNA: TGTGCCAGCAGTCTTGGACAGGGATTGGGCCAGTACTTC.

V usage is TRBV25-1 and J usage is TRBJ2-1, with unresolved D. The CDR3 length is 12 residues. The germline V gene has CDR1 MGHDK and CDR2 SYGVNS. Deletions cut 5 bases from V and 8 bases from J, with 10 bases between. The chain's CDR3 is CASSFSFDEQFF. For the CDR3, the DNA is TGTGCCAGCAGTTTCTCTTTCGATGAGCAGTTCTTC.

The chain carries TRBV7-8 and TRBJ2-5, with 9 bases matching TRBD2. The V segment lost 6 bases and the J segment 5 bases; nucleotides outside the gene matches: 16. CDR3 length: 17 residues. CDR1 SGHVS and CDR2 FQNEAQ come from the germline V gene. CDR3 nucleotides: TGTGCCAGCAGATGGAAGACGGTTAGCGGGAGTGGGGAGACCCAGTACTTC. It encodes CASRWKTVSGSGETQYF.

Only a few counts were recorded for this clone. The rearrangement uses TRBV6-6 and TRBJ2-7; D tentatively fits TRBD1 or TRBD2 (5 bases each). V gave up 7 bases and J gave up 3 bases, with 22 bases separating them. The CDR3 is 16 residues long. CDR1 is MNHNY, CDR2 SVGAGI, per germline (reference sequence). CDR3 protein: CASTEGLADVYYEQYF. The DNA of the CDR3 is TGTGCCAGCACTGAGGGGCTAGCCGACGTATACTACGAGCAGTACTTC.

The chain employs TRBV7-6 and TRBJ2-7, with TRBD1 matching 11 bases. The CDR3 is 19 residues long. After removal of 5 bases from V and 2 bases from J, the junction contained 17 bases not matched to a gene. Looked up from germline, CDR1 is SGHVS and CDR2 is FNYEAQ. The chain's CDR3 is CASSPRTRDRGSYAYEQYF. CDR3 bases: TGTGCCAGCAGCCCCCGAACCCGGGACAGGGGGTCTTACGCCTACGAGCAGTACTTC.

With respect to this clone: The sample contains more than one DNA sequence encoding this CDR3. The V gene is TRBV19, the J gene TRBJ2-7; 10 nucleotides align to TRBD1. This CDR3 has 14 amino acids. Trimming removed 6 bases from V and 4 bases from J; junction bases left unmatched: 6. Germline V gene sequence: CDR1 LNHDA, CDR2 SQIVND (reference sequence). The CDR3 DNA is TGTGCCAGTAGCGCCGGGACAGGGGTTTACGAGCAGTACTTC. It is translated as CASSAGTGVYEQYF.

This clone was found once. The gene calls are TRBV6-5 and TRBJ2-3; 12 bases are shared with TRBD2. The CDR3 consists of 16 residues. Germline-derived CDR1 and CDR2 are MNHEY and SVGAGI. The J segment lost 4 bases and the V segment lost 0 bases, leaving 2 bases of the junction unmatched. CDR3 in DNA: TGTGCCAGCAGTTACTCGGGACTAGCGGGTCCAGATACGCAGTATTTT. It encodes CASSYSGLAGPDTQYF.

The chain combines TRBV7-9 with TRBJ2-1; TRBD2 matches 7 bases. Trimming removed 5 bases from V and 8 bases from J; junction bases left unmatched: 3. There are 12 residues in the CDR3. Germline CDR1 reads SEHNR; CDR2 reads FQNEAQ (reference sequence). CDR3 DNA sequence: TGTGCCAGCAGCCCCGGGGGGTATGAGCAGTTCTTC. It is translated as CASSPGGYEQFF. The variable domain in full, completed from reference TRBV7-9 and TRBJ2-1, reads DTGVSQNPRHKITKRGQNVTFRCDPISEHNRLYWYRQTLGQGPEFLTYFQNEAQLEKSRLLSDRFSAERPKGSFSTLEIQRTEQGDSAMYLCASSPGGYEQFFGPGTRLTVL.

V and J are TRBV29-1 and TRBJ1-2, with D perhaps matching TRBD1 (6 bases). The CDR3 contains 13 residues. Per germline, CDR1 SQVTM and CDR2 ANQGSEA. V lost 7 bases to trimming and J lost 5 bases, with 17 bases between them. CDR3 coding DNA: TGCAGCGCCCGAGGGGGGGAGTCTTATGGCTACACCTTC. Protein product: CSARGGESYGYTF.